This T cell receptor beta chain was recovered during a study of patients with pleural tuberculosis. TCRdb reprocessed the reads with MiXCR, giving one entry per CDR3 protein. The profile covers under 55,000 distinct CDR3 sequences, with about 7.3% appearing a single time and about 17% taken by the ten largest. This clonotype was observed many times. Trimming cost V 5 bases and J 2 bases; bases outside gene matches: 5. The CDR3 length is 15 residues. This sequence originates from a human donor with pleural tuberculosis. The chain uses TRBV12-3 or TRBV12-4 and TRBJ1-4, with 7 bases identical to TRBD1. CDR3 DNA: TGTGCCAGCAGTCTACAGGGGAGTACTAATGAAAAACTGTTTTTT. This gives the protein CASSLQGSTNEKLFF.